In its sample, the clone carrying this T cell receptor (beta chain) was seen once. What it binds is not known. Trimming removed 0 bases at V and 5 bases at J, with 13 bases between. Germline-derived CDR1 and CDR2 are SNHLY and FYNNEI. CDR3 size: 15 residues. Lesional scalp punch biopsies and peripheral blood were collected from alopecia areata patients. The sample is drawn from a study of CD8+ T cells in alopecia areata. Study-level background: Tofacitinib ran for 6 to 18 months before 6 months off drug.

Study conclusions and caveats: Relative to normal scalp, lesional scalp, especially alopecia totalis/universalis, showed higher clonality.

Following extraction, RNA underwent reverse transcription to cDNA, which served as the sequencing template. Some clones are missing from TCRdb's copy, which holds only in-frame ones; the method was immunoSEQ multiplex PCR. The sample has 45,000 to 70,000 clones; over 95% are singletons. The starting material was CD8+ T cells sorted from blood, obtained at week 0. This receptor was taken from a human donor with alopecia areata. This chain links TRBV2 with TRBJ1-1, with D unclear. The CDR3 loop reads CASSEALGPRTEAFF. DNA for the CDR3: TGTGCCAGCAGTGAAGCGCTTGGTCCCCGGACTGAAGCTTTCTTT. The whole variable domain, remainder taken from reference TRBV2 and TRBJ1-1, is EPEVTQTPSHQVTQMGQEVILRCVPISNHLYFYWYRQILGQKVEFLVSFYNNEISEKSEIFDDQFSVERPDGSNFTLKIRSTKLEDSAMYFCASSEALGPRTEAFFGQGTRLTVV.